This entry features one TCR beta chain sequence. Source study methods: Reference gene primers were amplified, and this amplification served to estimate nucleated cell counts. Some clones are missing from TCRdb's copy, which holds only in-frame ones; the method was immunoSEQ multiplex PCR. For V, J and clone size, that table is used; D and trimming come from the DNA. The sample lists approximately 170,000 clones, roughly 84% occurring once. Germline lookup yields CDR1 LGHNT and CDR2 FRNRAP. This CDR3 spans 15 amino acids. The ends were cut back, 6 bases at V and 0 bases at J, with 9 bases in the middle. The data were obtained in a study of blood T cell repertoires in COVID-19. Study background: There were acute and convalescent COVID-19 samples, and they came from the United States, Italy and Spain. T cells, B-cell-depleted T cells, or PBMCs provided the cDNA or gDNA that served as material.

The chain links TRBV12-5 to TRBJ1-6; D remains ambiguous. Sample: peripheral blood. This sequence originates from a woman of 80 years or more with active or convalescent COVID-19. The CDR3 reads CASGKGDSYNSPLHF. DNA for the CDR3: TGTGCTAGTGGAAAGGGAGACTCCTATAATTCACCCCTCCACTTT.